The 2 T cell receptor beta chains given below trace back to one sample, sequenced in a study of T cells in localized non-small cell lung cancer. Sequencing used immunoSEQ multiplex PCR; TCRdb keeps in-frame clones, though not all of them. The sample holds 3,000 to 4,000 clones, roughly 29% seen once. The specimen was lung tumor tissue, collected before any cancer treatment. Every receptor here comes from a woman between 40 and 69 years old with stage I squamous cell lung carcinoma.

This chain joins TRBV5-1 and TRBJ1-5; tentatively, D is TRBD1 (5 bases). The CDR3 is made up of 15 amino acids. V was pared by 7 bases and J by 0 bases, with 14 bases between. The germline gives CDR1 SGHRS, CDR2 YFSETQ. The CDR3 spells CASRVGGLSNQPQHF. For the CDR3, the DNA is TGCGCCAGCCGCGTCGGGGGACTTAGCAATCAGCCCCAGCATTTT.

This clone was seen a handful of times. The J gene is TRBJ1-1, the V gene TRBV6-8, with a possible D match to TRBD1 (5 bases). Germline assignment: CDR1 MNHGY and CDR2 SAAAGT. CDR3 size: 13 residues. The V gene lost 8 bases and the J gene lost 3 bases, with 13 bases spanning the gap. The CDR3 region has the DNA TGTGCCAGCGCAAGGGGACGGGACACTGAAGCTTTCTTT. This gives the protein CASARGRDTEAFF.